This TCR beta chain was sequenced in a study of blood T cells in healthy people across ages. Only a few counts were recorded for this clonotype. What it binds is unknown. Study observations and caveats: It was found that TCR beta diversity correlated strongly with the percentage of naive T cells. Unknown donor CMV status possibly confounded expanded clonotype changes.

A sample-barcoded 5' primer and a J-beta primer mix were used in a second PCR of roughly 6 to 12 cycles. Researchers report that each sample yielded at least 3 million CDR3-containing paired-end reads. TCRdb re-called the 5' RACE reads through MiXCR, storing one row per CDR3 protein. This sample carries just under 750,000 distinct CDR3 sequences, around a fifth of them seen once, and the ten largest clones take about 22%. Trimming removed 5 bases at V and 3 bases at J, with 13 bases between. The CDR3 consists of 14 residues. Sequencing was done on a sample of blood. The chain has TRBV12-3 or TRBV12-4 and TRBJ1-1; TRBD1 is a possible D gene (5 bases). The sequence was obtained from a man in his 70s in good health. The CDR3 sequence is CASSPRRGYTEAFF. As DNA, the CDR3 is TGTGCCAGCAGTCCACGCCGGGGGTACACTGAAGCTTTCTTT.